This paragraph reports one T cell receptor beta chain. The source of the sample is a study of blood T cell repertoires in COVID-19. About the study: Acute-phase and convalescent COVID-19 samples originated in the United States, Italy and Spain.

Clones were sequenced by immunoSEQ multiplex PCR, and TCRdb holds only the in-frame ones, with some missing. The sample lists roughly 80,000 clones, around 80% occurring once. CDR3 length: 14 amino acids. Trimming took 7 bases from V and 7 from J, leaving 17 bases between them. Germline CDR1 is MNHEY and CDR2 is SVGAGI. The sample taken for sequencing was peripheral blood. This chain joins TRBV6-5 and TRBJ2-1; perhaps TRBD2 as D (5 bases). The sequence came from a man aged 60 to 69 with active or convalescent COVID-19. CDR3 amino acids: CASTPLPGTNEQFF. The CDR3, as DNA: TGTGCCAGCACCCCCCTGCCGGGAACGAATGAGCAGTTCTTC.